Presented here are 27 T cell receptor beta chains from one specimen sequenced in a study of cytomegalovirus exposure and HLA in healthy donors. PCR was performed using 60 Vbeta and 13 Jbeta primers. TCRdb's table, derived via immunoSEQ multiplex PCR, lists solely in-frame clones and lacks some. The top ten hold 1.5% to 2.5% of the sample, which has 150,000 to 200,000 clones, under 90% seen once. Sequenced: PBMCs. Receptors originate from a man younger than 30 in good health and CMV-seronegative.

The CDR3 region is CASSPGQGVGLVFF. The DNA of the CDR3 is TGTGCCAGCAGTCCCGGACAGGGGGTCGGTCTAGTGTTCTTT. The rearrangement uses TRBV6-4 and TRBJ1-1, with 10 nucleotides matching TRBD1. The germline CDR1 and CDR2 sequences are MRHNA and SNTAGT. This CDR3 spans 14 amino acids. The V and J ends lost 5 bases and 14 bases, in that order; junction bases with no gene match: 14.

This chain links TRBV27 with TRBJ1-4; 11 bases map to TRBD1. Germline CDR1 is MNHEY and CDR2 is SMNVEV (reference sequence). The junction had 2 bases not matched to a gene; V was cut back by 4 bases and J by 7 bases. The CDR3 consists of 14 residues. The CDR3 coding sequence is TGTGCCAGCAGTTGGACAGGGGGCGGTGAAAAACTGTTTTTT. This sequence encodes CASSWTGGGEKLFF.

The chain couples TRBV28 to TRBJ2-1; D is undetermined. There are 12 residues in the CDR3. With 6 bases removed from V and 7 bases from J, the gap between germline ends came to 10 bases. From germline, CDR1 is MDHEN and CDR2 SYDVKM. CDR3 in amino acids: CASRSTLNEQFF. CDR3 coding DNA: TGTGCCAGCAGATCTACCTTGAATGAGCAGTTCTTC.

This clone appeared a few times. V is TRBV13 and J is TRBJ2-4, with 14 bases aligning to TRBD2. Trimming took 4 bases from V and 7 from J; bases not matched to a gene: 6. This CDR3 is 16 amino acids long. Germline CDR1 and CDR2: PRHDT and FYEKMQ (reference sequence). Written as DNA, the CDR3 is TGTGCCAGCAGCTCGGGACTAGCGGGAGAACCGAACATTCAGTACTTC. It yields the protein CASSSGLAGEPNIQYF.

V and J are TRBV7-2 and TRBJ2-5; 11 bases are a match to TRBD2. From germline, CDR1 is SGHTA and CDR2 FQGNSA. CDR3 length: 17 amino acids. V trimming: 6 bases; J trimming: 4 bases; junction bases outside the gene matches: 13. Here the CDR3 DNA reads TGTGCCAGCAGAACAACTGTAGCGGGGGGGCCCCGAGAGACCCAGTACTTC. This sequence encodes CASRTTVAGGPRETQYF.

V gene TRBV5-4 combines with J gene TRBJ2-7; the match to TRBD1 covers 11 bases. The CDR3 loop spans 16 amino acids. Germline-derived CDR1 and CDR2 are SGHNT and YYREEE (reference sequence). The V and J ends lost 3 bases and 1 base, in that order; junction bases with no gene match: 6. The DNA for the CDR3 is TGTGCCAGCAGCTCCCGGACAGGGGGCGCTTCCTACGAGCAGTACTTC. Translating it yields CASSSRTGGASYEQYF.

This chain uses TRBV11-2 with TRBJ2-1, with 7 bases fitting TRBD2. Germline assignment: CDR1 SGHAT and CDR2 FQNNGV. The V segment lost 1 base and the J segment 4 bases; nucleotides outside the gene matches: 10. This CDR3 region has 17 residues. CDR3 nucleotides: TGTGCCAGCAGCTTAGGGGGCGCGGGAGCTTTTTACAATGAGCAGTTCTTC. This encodes CASSLGGAGAFYNEQFF.

This chain uses TRBV7-2 with TRBJ1-5; 9 nucleotides align to TRBD1. The CDR3 spans 15 residues. V gave up 4 bases and J gave up 4 bases; unmatched junction bases: 5. The germline V gene has CDR1 SGHTA and CDR2 FQGNSA. CDR3 region: CASSWTGAWNQPQHF. In DNA form, the CDR3 reads TGTGCCAGCAGCTGGACAGGGGCTTGGAATCAGCCCCAGCATTTT.

The chain has TRBV19 and TRBJ1-2; D gene unclear. This CDR3 is 11 amino acids long. CDR1 is LNHDA, CDR2 SQIVND, per germline (reference sequence). The ends were cut back, 5 bases at V and 8 bases at J, with 9 bases in the middle. The CDR3 region is CASSPSRGYTF. The CDR3 bases are TGTGCCAGTAGTCCATCGAGAGGCTACACCTTC.

The sample holds a few counts of this clone. The chain employs TRBV9 and TRBJ2-7; TRBD2 matches 9 bases. J gave up 2 bases and V 0 bases, and 3 bases lay outside the gene matches. Germline CDR1 is SGDLS and CDR2 is YYNGEE. The CDR3 consists of 15 residues. In nucleotides, the CDR3 is TGTGCCAGCAGCGTAGCTAGCGGGGAAACCTACGAGCAGTACTTC. This sequence encodes CASSVASGETYEQYF.

A note on this clone: An end of the junction differs from the germline gene, which may be a read error. This rearrangement joins TRBV7-9 to TRBJ2-3; the match to TRBD1 covers 10 bases. This CDR3 has 15 residues. Germline loops: CDR1 SEHNR, CDR2 FQNEAQ (reference sequence). In DNA form, the CDR3 reads TGTTCCAGCAGCTCCGGGACAGGGGCAGGAGATACGCAGTATTTT. Protein: CSSSSGTGAGDTQYF.

This sequence joins TRBV10-3 and TRBJ1-2; maybe TRBD1 (6 bases). Germline CDR1 ENHRY, CDR2 SYGVKD. V lost 6 bases and J lost 4, with 18 bases in between. The CDR3 runs 15 residues. CDR3 sequence reads: CAISEAQGSSYGYTF. The CDR3 bases are TGTGCCATCAGCGAGGCGCAGGGGTCCAGCTATGGCTACACCTTC.

CDR3 amino acids: CASNKRAGSVNQPQHF. The CDR3 region has the DNA TGTGCCAGTAACAAAAGGGCGGGGTCAGTCAATCAGCCCCAGCATTTT. The chain couples TRBV19 to TRBJ1-5; D is undetermined. CDR1 is LNHDA and CDR2 is SQIVND in the germline V gene (reference sequence). Trimming removed 7 bases from V and 3 bases from J, with 19 bases in between. The CDR3 extends over 16 amino acids.

The gene calls are TRBV4-1 and TRBJ1-3, with a weak D call TRBD1 (5 bases). V lost 4 bases and J lost 0, with 13 bases in between. This CDR3 has 16 residues. From germline, CDR1 is MGHRA and CDR2 YSYEKL. The CDR3 coding sequence is TGCGCCAGCAGCCGTTTGGGACTGCTCTCTGGAAACACCATATATTTT. The encoded protein is CASSRLGLLSGNTIYF.

The chain joins TRBV4-3 to TRBJ2-3; D unresolved. V lost 0 bases to trimming and J lost 2 bases, with 18 bases between them. Germline V CDR1 and CDR2: LGHNA, YSLEER. This CDR3 comprises 18 residues. CDR3 DNA sequence: TGCGCCAGCAGCCAAGAAGGCAAAGCGACCAAATACACAGATACGCAGTATTTT. It is translated as CASSQEGKATKYTDTQYF.

V and J are TRBV6-5 and TRBJ2-1; 7 bases fit TRBD1. The CDR3 runs 14 residues. Losses at the gene ends were 5 bases for V and 7 bases for J; bases not matched to a gene: 8. Per the germline V gene, CDR1 is MNHEY and CDR2 is SVGAGI. The CDR3 loop reads CASSRDSGSNEQFF. Written as DNA, the CDR3 is TGTGCCAGCAGTCGGGACAGCGGCTCTAATGAGCAGTTCTTC.

The chain couples TRBV5-8 to TRBJ2-5, with 10 bases lining up with TRBD2. Germline CDR1 is SGHTS and CDR2 is YDEGEE. The CDR3 is 15 amino acids. Unmatched junction bases numbered 5, after V lost 1 base and J lost 5 bases. The CDR3 is CASSLFLAGAETQYF. DNA for the CDR3: TGTGCCAGCAGCTTGTTTCTAGCGGGAGCTGAGACCCAGTACTTC.

This chain links TRBV10-3 with TRBJ1-5, with 9 bases that match TRBD1. CDR1 is ENHRY and CDR2 is SYGVKD in the germline V gene. This CDR3 region has 15 residues. V trimming: 2 bases; J trimming: 7 bases; junction bases outside the gene matches: 6. CDR3 sequence: CAISEGTGHIQPQHF. The CDR3 DNA sequence: TGTGCCATCAGTGAGGGGACAGGGCATATCCAGCCCCAGCATTTT.

The J gene is TRBJ2-5, the V gene TRBV28, with D maybe TRBD2 (6 bases). Trimming cost V 4 bases and J 11 bases, with 17 bases left between them. Looked up from germline, CDR1 is MDHEN and CDR2 is SYDVKM. CDR3 length: 13 residues. CDR3 residues: CASSSLGGGEQYF. The CDR3 DNA sequence: TGTGCCAGCAGTTCCCTGGGGGGTGGGGAGCAGTACTTC. Filled out from reference TRBV28 and TRBJ2-5, the complete variable domain reads DVKVTQSSRYLVKRTGEKVFLECVQDMDHENMFWYRQDPGLGLRLIYFSYDVKMKEKGDIPEGYSVSREKKERFSLILESASTNQTSMYLCASSSLGGGEQYFGPGTRLLVL.

This clone was observed a handful of times. This sequence joins TRBV5-8 and TRBJ1-1; unclear D gene. This CDR3 contains 12 residues. In germline, CDR1 is SGHTS, CDR2 YDEGEE. Trimming stripped 4 bases from V and 3 bases from J, with 7 bases between. This CDR3 reads CASSQYYTEAFF. The CDR3 nucleotides read TGTGCCAGCAGCCAATACTACACTGAAGCTTTCTTT.

This chain joins TRBV11-2 and TRBJ1-6; 8 bases match TRBD1. The CDR3 is 17 residues long. Looked up from germline, CDR1 is SGHAT and CDR2 is FQNNGV. V gave up 2 bases and J gave up 1 base; unmatched junction bases: 4. In DNA form, the CDR3 reads TGTGCCAGCAGCTTAAGGACAGGGAATTCCTATAATTCACCCCTCCACTTT. This codes for CASSLRTGNSYNSPLHF.

The chain carries TRBV5-1 and TRBJ2-2, with unresolved D. Between the trimmed V and J ends, which lost 0 bases and 2 bases, there was a span of 8 bases. Germline loops: CDR1 SGHRS, CDR2 YFSETQ. This CDR3 is 15 amino acids long. CDR3 nucleotide sequence: TGCGCCAGCAGCTTGGTACAGAGTAACACCGGGGAGCTGTTTTTT. This codes for CASSLVQSNTGELFF.

The DNA for the CDR3 is TGTGCCTGGGGGGGGACAGGGGGTCCCGGGGAGCTGTTTTTT. Translated: CAWGGTGGPGELFF. The rearrangement links TRBV30 to TRBJ2-2, with TRBD1 matching over 11 bases. This CDR3 region has 14 residues. Germline values: CDR1 GTSNPN, CDR2 SVGIG (reference sequence). The J segment lost 6 bases and the V segment lost 5 bases, leaving 5 bases of the junction unmatched.

CDR3 amino acids: CASSRFTNEKLFF. In DNA, the CDR3 is TGTGCCAGCTCCCGGTTCACTAATGAAAAACTGTTTTTT. This rearrangement joins TRBV28 to TRBJ1-4; D uncertain. Per the germline V gene, CDR1 is MDHEN and CDR2 is SYDVKM. V was pared by 8 bases and J by 2 bases, with 9 bases between. This CDR3 spans 13 amino acids.

V usage is TRBV7-8 and J usage is TRBJ2-7, with 8 nucleotides matching TRBD2. J was trimmed by 0 bases and V by 8 bases; bases with no gene match: 9. Germline CDR1 and CDR2: SGHVS and FQNEAQ. The length of the CDR3 is 15 residues. CDR3 sequence: CASHYGGGPSYEQYF. In DNA, the CDR3 is TGTGCCAGCCACTATGGCGGGGGGCCCTCCTACGAGCAGTACTTC.

The chain couples TRBV5-1 to TRBJ1-4; 7 bases fit TRBD1. The CDR3 covers 18 residues. The V gene's germline CDR1 is SGHRS and CDR2 YFSETQ. The junction had 12 bases not matched to a gene; V was cut back by 4 bases and J by 0 bases. The CDR3 spells CASSRYKGTAATNEKLFF. Here the CDR3 DNA reads TGCGCCAGCAGCCGGTACAAGGGGACAGCTGCAACTAATGAAAAACTGTTTTTT.

The genes are TRBV27 and TRBJ1-2, with 7 bases lining up with TRBD1. The J segment lost 3 bases and the V segment lost 8 bases, leaving 15 bases of the junction unmatched. CDR1 and CDR2 from the germline V gene are MNHEY and SMNVEV (reference sequence). The CDR3 has 16 residues. The CDR3 reads CASRKFTRDSYYGYTF. The DNA of the CDR3 is TGTGCCAGCCGCAAGTTCACTCGGGACAGCTACTATGGCTACACCTTC.